The 21 T cell receptor beta chains presented below share a single source sample, sequenced in a study of beta chain features in type 1 diabetes. Reverse transcription of all isolated RNA meant that expressed TCRB transcripts were sequenced. The assay was immunoSEQ multiplex PCR, and TCRdb's table has in-frame clones only and misses some. The sample includes 600,000 to 650,000 clones, about 16% of them seen just once. Material: naive CD4+ T cells from blood. The receptors derive from a man between 18 and 35 years old in good health.

The V and J genes are TRBV11-2 and TRBJ2-1; D possibly corresponds to TRBD1 (6 bases). V was clipped by 5 bases and J by 7 bases, with 12 bases between them. The length of the CDR3 is 13 residues. Germline CDR1 reads SGHAT; CDR2 reads FQNNGV. CDR3 sequence: CASSLKTGNEQFF. The CDR3 DNA is TGTGCCAGCAGCCTTAAAACAGGGAATGAGCAGTTCTTC.

This clone was recorded many times. In nucleotides, the CDR3 is TGTGCCAGCAGCCACCGACAGGGAGCCCACGAGCAGTACTTC. It codes for CASSHRQGAHEQYF. This chain uses TRBV7-9 with TRBJ2-7, with 7 bases that match TRBD1. The length of the CDR3 is 14 residues. J lost 5 bases, V lost 5 bases, and 9 bases had no gene match. Germline-derived CDR1 and CDR2 are SEHNR and FQNEAQ (reference sequence).

This clone has just a few counts. CDR3 sequence (DNA): TGTGCCAGCAGCGTACCAGGAGAAAAACTGTTTTTT. Encoded protein: CASSVPGEKLFF. The chain links TRBV9 to TRBJ1-4; unclear D gene. Germline CDR1 SGDLS, CDR2 YYNGEE. Trimming removed 1 base from V and 8 bases from J, with 6 bases in between. CDR3 length: 12 amino acids.

This clone came up a few times. This chain joins TRBV2 and TRBJ1-1, with D tentatively TRBD1 (5 bases). Trimming left V 6 bases short and J 1 base short, with 9 bases between. Germline values: CDR1 SNHLY, CDR2 FYNNEI. CDR3 size: 13 residues. This chain's CDR3 is CASSAQENTEAFF. The DNA for the CDR3 is TGTGCCAGCAGCGCACAGGAGAACACTGAAGCTTTCTTT.

This clone was observed a handful of times. The V gene is TRBV10-3, the J gene TRBJ2-7; TRBD2 is a possible D gene (6 bases). V dropped 0 bases and J dropped 5 bases, with 14 bases sitting between them. Germline V lookup: CDR1 ENHRY, CDR2 SYGVKD. There are 15 residues in the CDR3. CDR3 in DNA: TGTGCCATCAGTGAGTCTGGGGGAGGCCAACACGAGCAGTACTTC. Encoded protein: CAISESGGGQHEQYF.

This clone came up a few times. The chain links TRBV19 to TRBJ2-1; D is ambiguous. The CDR3 has 14 residues. The germline CDR1 and CDR2 sequences are LNHDA and SQIVND (reference sequence). The V and J ends lost 0 bases and 5 bases respectively, with 8 bases between them. The CDR3 DNA follows: TGTGCCAGTAGTATAGATCCATTAGACAATGAGCAGTTCTTC. Translated: CASSIDPLDNEQFF.

V gene TRBV9 combines with J gene TRBJ2-7, with TRBD1 matching 8 bases. J lost 2 bases, V lost 4 bases, and 5 bases had no gene match. CDR3 length equals 14 residues. Germline-derived CDR1 and CDR2 are SGDLS and YYNGEE. The chain's CDR3 is CASSPDRETYEQYF. In DNA, the CDR3 is TGTGCCAGCAGCCCGGACAGGGAAACCTACGAGCAGTACTTC.

This clone was detected only a few times. Here the CDR3 DNA reads TGTGCCAGCAGCCGTAATTCCGGGAACACTGAAGCTTTCTTT. Amino acid sequence: CASSRNSGNTEAFF. The chain combines TRBV7-3 with TRBJ1-1, with D unresolved. The CDR3 runs to 14 residues. The V end lost 5 bases, the J end lost 1 base, and 11 bases lay between the germline ends. Germline V lookup: CDR1 SGHTA, CDR2 FQGTGA.

This chain links TRBV9 with TRBJ1-2, with 10 positions matching TRBD1. CDR1 is SGDLS and CDR2 is YYNGEE in the germline V gene. The V and J ends lost 0 bases and 7 bases, in that order; junction bases with no gene match: 9. The CDR3 spans 16 residues. The CDR3 DNA follows: TGTGCCAGCAGCGTAGGAGGGACAGGGGCTTCGAGTGGCTACACCTTC. Translating it yields CASSVGGTGASSGYTF.

This clone was seen only a few times. The chain couples TRBV28 to TRBJ1-5, with 7 bases identical to TRBD1. The length of the CDR3 is 13 residues. Unmatched junction bases numbered 2, after V lost 2 bases and J lost 7 bases. Germline V gene sequence: CDR1 MDHEN, CDR2 SYDVKM. CDR3 DNA: TGTGCCAGCAGTTTAACAGGGGAACAGCCCCAGCATTTT. The encoded protein is CASSLTGEQPQHF.

The genes are TRBV9 and TRBJ1-1; possible D gene TRBD1, 5 bases. Deletions cut 5 bases from V and 3 bases from J, with 11 bases between. The CDR3 sequence is 13 residues long. Germline V lookup: CDR1 SGDLS, CDR2 YYNGEE. The CDR3 loop is CASRRLTDTEAFF. As DNA, the CDR3 is TGTGCCAGCAGAAGATTGACAGACACTGAAGCTTTCTTT.

This sequence joins TRBV2 and TRBJ1-5; D call uncertain. The germline V gene has CDR1 SNHLY and CDR2 FYNNEI. Trimming removed 4 bases from V and 0 bases from J, with 10 bases in between. The CDR3 has 15 residues. The CDR3: CASSAESNSNQPQHF. CDR3 DNA sequence: TGTGCCAGCAGTGCTGAATCTAATAGCAATCAGCCCCAGCATTTT.

This clone was picked up many times. V and J are TRBV23-1 and TRBJ2-3; D is possibly TRBD2 (5 bases). TRBV23-1 is identified as an open reading frame with a role that is uncertain. V was clipped by 3 bases and J by 0 bases, with 10 bases between them. The CDR3 runs 15 residues. Here the CDR3 reads CASSHRRYSTDTQYF. The CDR3 DNA is TGCGCCAGCAGTCACCGGAGGTATAGCACAGATACGCAGTATTTT.

The V gene is TRBV25-1, the J gene TRBJ2-5; 11 bases fit TRBD1. The DNA end is a closer match to TRBJ2-7, so the J assignment may be wrong. The CDR3 runs 14 residues. Germline lookup yields CDR1 MGHDK and CDR2 SYGVNS. The DNA for the CDR3 is TGTGCCAGCAGGGGGACAGGGGGCTCCTACGAGCAGTACTTC. It is translated as CASRGTGGSYEQYF.

In this sample, this clone turned up many times. V and J are TRBV7-2 and TRBJ2-1, with TRBD1 matching 7 bases. Germline V CDR1 and CDR2: SGHTA, FQGNSA. The CDR3 extends over 13 amino acids. V trimming: 3 bases; J trimming: 11 bases; junction bases outside the gene matches: 7. The CDR3 region has the DNA TGTGCCAGCAGCTTCAACGACAGGGCGAAGCAGTTCTTC. Translated: CASSFNDRAKQFF.

This clone was observed a handful of times. The chain carries TRBV28 and TRBJ2-1, with TRBD2 matching 8 bases. Germline values: CDR1 MDHEN, CDR2 SYDVKM. The junction had 10 bases not matched to a gene; V was cut back by 7 bases and J by 5 bases. The CDR3 loop spans 15 amino acids. The CDR3 DNA reads TGTGCCAGCACCGGGGGGGGGCTCGGCCACAATGAGCAGTTCTTC. It translates to CASTGGGLGHNEQFF.

This clone was observed a handful of times. V usage is TRBV5-4 and J usage is TRBJ2-1; no firm D call. Germline values: CDR1 SGHNT, CDR2 YYREEE (reference sequence). This CDR3 has 11 amino acids. The V and J ends lost 5 bases and 5 bases respectively, with 5 bases between them. Written as DNA, the CDR3 is TGTGCCAGCAGGTCGGACAATGAGCAGTTCTTC. Translating gives CASRSDNEQFF.

The gene calls are TRBV7-3 and TRBJ1-2; possible D gene TRBD1, 5 bases. V was shortened by 5 bases and J by 8 bases, with 15 bases between the two germline ends. The CDR3 totals 13 residues. CDR1 and CDR2 from the germline V gene are SGHTA and FQGTGA. The CDR3 nucleotides are TGTGCCAGCAGCCTCGACAGAAACGGAGGCTACACCTTC. Translated, it gives CASSLDRNGGYTF. The whole variable domain, filled in from reference TRBV7-3 and TRBJ1-2, reads GAGVSQTPSNKVTEKGKYVELRCDPISGHTALYWYRQSLGQGPEFLIYFQGTGAADDSGLPNDRFFAVRPEGSVSTLKIQRTERGDSAVYLCASSLDRNGGYTFGSGTRLTVV.

This clone was seen more than once but under ten times. This chain joins TRBV14 and TRBJ2-1; a possible D gene is TRBD2 (6 bases). CDR3 length equals 15 residues. Germline V gene data show CDR1 as SGHDN and CDR2 as FVKESK. Trimming left V 3 bases short and J 7 bases short, with 16 bases between. Written as DNA, the CDR3 is TGTGCCAGCAGCCAGAGGGCAGGGAGGTGGAATGAGCAGTTCTTC. Protein product: CASSQRAGRWNEQFF.

This clone turned up a few times. The chain carries TRBV7-3 and TRBJ1-1, with TRBD1 as a possible D gene (5 bases). V shed 5 bases and J shed 1 base, with 8 bases lying between them. Germline CDR1 reads SGHTA; CDR2 reads FQGTGA. This CDR3 is 13 amino acids long. In DNA, the CDR3 is TGTGCCAGCAGCACCACAGGGAACACTGAAGCTTTCTTT. It translates to CASSTTGNTEAFF.

Remarks on this clone: Other nucleotide sequences from this sample produce the same CDR3. The genes are TRBV5-1 and TRBJ2-7; weak D call: TRBD1 (6 bases). There are 14 residues in the CDR3. The V end was cut by 4 bases, the J end by 1 base, with 12 bases between. Looked up from germline, CDR1 is SGHRS and CDR2 is YFSETQ. The CDR3 region is CASSPRDISYEQYF. CDR3 coding DNA: TGCGCCAGCAGCCCCCGGGACATTTCCTACGAGCAGTACTTC.